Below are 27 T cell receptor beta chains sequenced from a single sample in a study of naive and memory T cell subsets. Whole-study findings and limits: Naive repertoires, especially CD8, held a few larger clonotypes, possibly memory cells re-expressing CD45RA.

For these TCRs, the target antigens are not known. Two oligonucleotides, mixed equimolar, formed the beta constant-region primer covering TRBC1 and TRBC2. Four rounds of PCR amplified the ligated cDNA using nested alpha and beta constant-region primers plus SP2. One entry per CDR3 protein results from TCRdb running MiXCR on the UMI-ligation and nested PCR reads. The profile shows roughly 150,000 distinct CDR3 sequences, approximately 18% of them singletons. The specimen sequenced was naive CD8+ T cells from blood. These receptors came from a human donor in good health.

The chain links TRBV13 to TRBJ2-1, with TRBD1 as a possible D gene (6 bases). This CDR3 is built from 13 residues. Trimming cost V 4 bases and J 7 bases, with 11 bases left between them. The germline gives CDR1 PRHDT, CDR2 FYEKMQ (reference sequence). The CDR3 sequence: CASSSLGGNEQFF. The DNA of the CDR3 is TGTGCCAGCAGCTCCCTAGGGGGAAATGAGCAGTTCTTC.

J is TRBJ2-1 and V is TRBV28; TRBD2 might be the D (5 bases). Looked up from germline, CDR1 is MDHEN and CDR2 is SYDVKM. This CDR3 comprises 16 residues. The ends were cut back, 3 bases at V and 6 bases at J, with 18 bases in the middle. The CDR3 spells CASSLVGGPWVNEQFF. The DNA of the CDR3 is TGTGCCAGCAGTTTGGTCGGCGGGCCCTGGGTCAATGAGCAGTTCTTC.

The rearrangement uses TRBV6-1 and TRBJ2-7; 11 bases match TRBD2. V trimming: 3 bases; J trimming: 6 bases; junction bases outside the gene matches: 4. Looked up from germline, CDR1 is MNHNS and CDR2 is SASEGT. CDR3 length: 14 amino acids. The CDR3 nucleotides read TGTGCCAGCAGTGAGGGACTAGCGGACTTCGAGCAGTACTTC. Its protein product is CASSEGLADFEQYF.

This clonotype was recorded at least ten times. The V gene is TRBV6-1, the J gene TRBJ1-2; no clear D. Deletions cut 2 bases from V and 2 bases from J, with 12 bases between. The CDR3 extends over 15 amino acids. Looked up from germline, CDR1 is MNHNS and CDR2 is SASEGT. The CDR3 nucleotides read TGTGCCAGCAGTGAATATCGCAGCTTCAACTATGGCTACACCTTC. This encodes CASSEYRSFNYGYTF.

CDR3 DNA: TGCAGTGCTTTATACCTAAGCTCCTACAATGAGCAGTTCTTC. Protein sequence: CSALYLSSYNEQFF. This chain connects TRBV20-1 to TRBJ2-1; D gene unclear. With 5 bases removed from V and 0 bases from J, the gap between germline ends came to 11 bases. Germline assignment: CDR1 DFQATT and CDR2 SNEGSKA (reference sequence). The CDR3 runs to 14 residues.

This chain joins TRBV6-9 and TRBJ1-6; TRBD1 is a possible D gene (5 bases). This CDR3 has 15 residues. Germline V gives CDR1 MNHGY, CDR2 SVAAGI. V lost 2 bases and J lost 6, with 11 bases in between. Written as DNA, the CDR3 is TGTGCCAGCAGTTATAGCCCGGGGGGTAATTCACCCCTCCACTTT. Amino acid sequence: CASSYSPGGNSPLHF.

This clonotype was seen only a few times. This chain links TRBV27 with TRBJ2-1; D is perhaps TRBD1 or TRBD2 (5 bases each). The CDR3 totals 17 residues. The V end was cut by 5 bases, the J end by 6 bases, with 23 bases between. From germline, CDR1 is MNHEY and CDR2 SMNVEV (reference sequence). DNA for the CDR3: TGTGCCAGCAGTCCGACCCTAGGGACCGCTCGGGGCAATGAGCAGTTCTTC. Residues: CASSPTLGTARGNEQFF.

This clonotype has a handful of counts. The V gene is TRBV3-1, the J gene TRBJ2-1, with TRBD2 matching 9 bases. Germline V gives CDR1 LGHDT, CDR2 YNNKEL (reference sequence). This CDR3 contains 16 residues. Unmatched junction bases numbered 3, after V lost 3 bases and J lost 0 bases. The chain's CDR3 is CASSHTSGFSYNEQFF. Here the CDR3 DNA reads TGTGCCAGCAGCCATACTAGCGGGTTCTCCTACAATGAGCAGTTCTTC.

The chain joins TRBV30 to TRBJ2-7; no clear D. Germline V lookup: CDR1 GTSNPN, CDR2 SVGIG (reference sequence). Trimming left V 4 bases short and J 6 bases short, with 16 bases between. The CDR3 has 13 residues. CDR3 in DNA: TGTGCCTGGAACCCGACGACCTCGGGCGAGCAGTACTTC. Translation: CAWNPTTSGEQYF.

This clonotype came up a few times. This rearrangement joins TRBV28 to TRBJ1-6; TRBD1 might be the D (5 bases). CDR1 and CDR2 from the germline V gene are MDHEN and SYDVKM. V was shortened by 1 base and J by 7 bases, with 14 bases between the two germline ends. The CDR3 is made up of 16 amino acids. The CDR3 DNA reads TGTGCCAGCAGTTTATATGAGGGATGGACAAATTCACCCCTCCACTTT. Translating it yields CASSLYEGWTNSPLHF. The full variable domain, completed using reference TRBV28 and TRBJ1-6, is DVKVTQSSRYLVKRTGEKVFLECVQDMDHENMFWYRQDPGLGLRLIYFSYDVKMKEKGDIPEGYSVSREKKERFSLILESASTNQTSMYLCASSLYEGWTNSPLHFGNGTRLTVT.

This CDR3 reads CASSPDQYGYTF. DNA of the CDR3: TGTGCCAGCAGTCCGGACCAATATGGCTACACCTTC. The chain has TRBV12-3 or TRBV12-4 and TRBJ1-2, with unresolved D. V shed 5 bases and J shed 5 bases, with 9 bases lying between them. The length of the CDR3 is 12 residues.

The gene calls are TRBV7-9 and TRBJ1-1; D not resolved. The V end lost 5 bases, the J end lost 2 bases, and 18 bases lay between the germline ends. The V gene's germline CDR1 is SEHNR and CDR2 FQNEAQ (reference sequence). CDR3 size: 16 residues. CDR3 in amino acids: CASSLEPSRGNTEAFF. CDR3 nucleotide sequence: TGTGCCAGCAGCCTCGAACCCAGTCGAGGAAACACTGAAGCTTTCTTT.

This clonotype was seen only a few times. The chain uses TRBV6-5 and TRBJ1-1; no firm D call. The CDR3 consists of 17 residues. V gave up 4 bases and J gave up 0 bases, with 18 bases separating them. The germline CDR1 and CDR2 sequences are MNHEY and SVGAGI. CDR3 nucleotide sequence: TGTGCCAGCAGTTCTCCTCTCCGGATAGGAGTGAACACTGAAGCTTTCTTT. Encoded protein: CASSSPLRIGVNTEAFF.

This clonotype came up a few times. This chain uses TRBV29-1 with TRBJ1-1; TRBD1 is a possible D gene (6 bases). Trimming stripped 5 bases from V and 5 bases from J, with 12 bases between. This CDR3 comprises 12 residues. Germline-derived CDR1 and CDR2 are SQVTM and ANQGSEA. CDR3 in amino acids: CSVSRGGTEAFF. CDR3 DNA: TGCAGCGTTTCCAGGGGTGGTACTGAAGCTTTCTTT.

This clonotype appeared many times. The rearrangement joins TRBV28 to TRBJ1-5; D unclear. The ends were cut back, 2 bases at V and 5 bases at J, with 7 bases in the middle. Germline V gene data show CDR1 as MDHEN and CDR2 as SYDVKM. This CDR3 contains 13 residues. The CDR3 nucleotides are TGTGCCAGCAGTTTAGGAGCTTATCAGCCCCAGCATTTT. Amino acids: CASSLGAYQPQHF.

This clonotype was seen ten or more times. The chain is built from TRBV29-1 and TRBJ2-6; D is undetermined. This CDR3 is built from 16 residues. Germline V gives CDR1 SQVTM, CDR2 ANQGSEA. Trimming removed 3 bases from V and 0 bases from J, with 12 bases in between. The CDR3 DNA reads TGCAGCGTTGACACCTCCCGCAGCTCTGGGGCCAACGTCCTGACTTTC. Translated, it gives CSVDTSRSSGANVLTF.

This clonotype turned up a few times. The chain's CDR3 is CASRRAPTSNEQFF. Here the CDR3 DNA reads TGTGCCAGCCGCAGGGCACCGACTAGCAATGAGCAGTTCTTC. This chain connects TRBV2 to TRBJ2-1; the D gene is possibly TRBD2 (6 bases). Germline assignment: CDR1 SNHLY and CDR2 FYNNEI. This CDR3 contains 14 residues. V gave up 8 bases and J gave up 6 bases, with 17 bases separating them.

The CDR3 DNA follows: TGTGCCAGCAGCCCTCGACTAGCGGGAGACAGCTCCTACAATGAGCAGTTCTTC. Its protein is CASSPRLAGDSSYNEQFF. The J gene is TRBJ2-1, the V gene TRBV3-1, with 12 bases identical to TRBD2. V lost 4 bases, J lost 0 bases, and 7 bases stayed unmatched. CDR1 and CDR2 from the germline V gene are LGHDT and YNNKEL (reference sequence). CDR3 length: 18 residues.

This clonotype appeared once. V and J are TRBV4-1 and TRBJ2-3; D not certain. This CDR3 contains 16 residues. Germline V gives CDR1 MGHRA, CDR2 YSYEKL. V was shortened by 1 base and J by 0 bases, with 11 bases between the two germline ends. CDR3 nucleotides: TGCGCCAGCAGCCAAGGGCCAGGAGTTAGCACAGATACGCAGTATTTT. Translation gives CASSQGPGVSTDTQYF.

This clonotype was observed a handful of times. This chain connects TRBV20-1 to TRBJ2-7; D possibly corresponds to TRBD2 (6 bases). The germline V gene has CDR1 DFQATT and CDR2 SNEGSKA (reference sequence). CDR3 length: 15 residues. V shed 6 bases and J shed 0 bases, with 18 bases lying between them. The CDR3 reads CSASTGTGRSYEQYF. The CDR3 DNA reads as TGCAGTGCATCGACCGGGACTGGACGCTCCTACGAGCAGTACTTC.

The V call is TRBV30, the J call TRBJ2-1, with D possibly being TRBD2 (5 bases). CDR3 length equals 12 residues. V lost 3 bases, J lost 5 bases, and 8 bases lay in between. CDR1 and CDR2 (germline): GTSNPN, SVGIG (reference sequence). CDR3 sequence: CAWRTGNNEQFF. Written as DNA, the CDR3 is TGTGCCTGGAGAACGGGGAACAATGAGCAGTTCTTC.

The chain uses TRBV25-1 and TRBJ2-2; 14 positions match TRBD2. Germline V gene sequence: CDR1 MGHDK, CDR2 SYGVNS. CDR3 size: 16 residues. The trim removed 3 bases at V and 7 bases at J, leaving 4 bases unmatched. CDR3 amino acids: CASSEGTSGRIGELFF. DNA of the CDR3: TGTGCCAGCAGTGAGGGGACTAGCGGGAGAATCGGGGAGCTGTTTTTT.

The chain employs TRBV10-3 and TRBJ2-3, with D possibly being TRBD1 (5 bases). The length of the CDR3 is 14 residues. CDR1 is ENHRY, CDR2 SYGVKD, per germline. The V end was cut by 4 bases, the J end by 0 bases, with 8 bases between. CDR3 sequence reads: CAISGSGSTDTQYF. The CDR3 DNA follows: TGTGCCATCAGTGGGTCAGGGAGCACAGATACGCAGTATTTT.

The CDR3 reads CACGTDFTDTQYF. The CDR3 DNA follows: TGTGCCTGCGGGACAGATTTCACAGATACGCAGTATTTT. This chain uses TRBV30 with TRBJ2-3, with TRBD1 matching over 7 bases. The germline V gene encodes CDR1 GTSNPN and CDR2 SVGIG (reference sequence). The V and J ends lost 6 bases and 2 bases, in that order; junction bases with no gene match: 5. The CDR3 consists of 13 residues.

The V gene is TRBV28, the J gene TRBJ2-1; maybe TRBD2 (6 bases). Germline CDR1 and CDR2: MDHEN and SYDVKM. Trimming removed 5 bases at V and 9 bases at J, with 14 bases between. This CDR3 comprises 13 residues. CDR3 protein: CASSKLAGSEQFF. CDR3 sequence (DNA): TGTGCCAGCAGTAAGCTAGCCGGGAGTGAGCAGTTCTTC.

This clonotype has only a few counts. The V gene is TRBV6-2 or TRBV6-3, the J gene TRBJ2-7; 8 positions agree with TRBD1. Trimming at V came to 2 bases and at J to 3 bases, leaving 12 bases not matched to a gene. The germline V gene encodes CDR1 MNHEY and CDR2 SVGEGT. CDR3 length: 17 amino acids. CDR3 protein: CASSYPDRGQRDYEQYF. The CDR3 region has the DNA TGTGCCAGCAGTTACCCTGACAGGGGCCAGAGAGACTACGAGCAGTACTTC.

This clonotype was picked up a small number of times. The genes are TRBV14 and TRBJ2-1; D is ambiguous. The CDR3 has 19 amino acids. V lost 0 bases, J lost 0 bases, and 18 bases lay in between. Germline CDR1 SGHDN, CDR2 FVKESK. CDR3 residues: CASSQDPPWTESSYNEQFF. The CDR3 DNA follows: TGTGCCAGCAGCCAAGACCCGCCCTGGACGGAGAGCTCCTACAATGAGCAGTTCTTC.